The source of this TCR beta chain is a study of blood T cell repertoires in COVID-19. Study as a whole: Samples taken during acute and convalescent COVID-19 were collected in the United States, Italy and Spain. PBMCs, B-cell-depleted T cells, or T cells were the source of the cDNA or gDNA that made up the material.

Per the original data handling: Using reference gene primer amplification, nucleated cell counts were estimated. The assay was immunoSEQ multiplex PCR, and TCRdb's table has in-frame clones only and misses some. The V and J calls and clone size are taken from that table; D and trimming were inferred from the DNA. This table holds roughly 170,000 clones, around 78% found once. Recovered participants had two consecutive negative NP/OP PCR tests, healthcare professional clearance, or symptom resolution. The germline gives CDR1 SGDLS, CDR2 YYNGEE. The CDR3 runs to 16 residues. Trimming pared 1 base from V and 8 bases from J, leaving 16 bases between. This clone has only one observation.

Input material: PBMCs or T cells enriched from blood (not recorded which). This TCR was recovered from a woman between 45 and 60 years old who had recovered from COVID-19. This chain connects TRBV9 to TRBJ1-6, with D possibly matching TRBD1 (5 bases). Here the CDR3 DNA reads TGTGCCAGCAGCGTATTTGGGGGGGGTGGGGATTCACCCCTCCACTTT. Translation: CASSVFGGGGDSPLHF.